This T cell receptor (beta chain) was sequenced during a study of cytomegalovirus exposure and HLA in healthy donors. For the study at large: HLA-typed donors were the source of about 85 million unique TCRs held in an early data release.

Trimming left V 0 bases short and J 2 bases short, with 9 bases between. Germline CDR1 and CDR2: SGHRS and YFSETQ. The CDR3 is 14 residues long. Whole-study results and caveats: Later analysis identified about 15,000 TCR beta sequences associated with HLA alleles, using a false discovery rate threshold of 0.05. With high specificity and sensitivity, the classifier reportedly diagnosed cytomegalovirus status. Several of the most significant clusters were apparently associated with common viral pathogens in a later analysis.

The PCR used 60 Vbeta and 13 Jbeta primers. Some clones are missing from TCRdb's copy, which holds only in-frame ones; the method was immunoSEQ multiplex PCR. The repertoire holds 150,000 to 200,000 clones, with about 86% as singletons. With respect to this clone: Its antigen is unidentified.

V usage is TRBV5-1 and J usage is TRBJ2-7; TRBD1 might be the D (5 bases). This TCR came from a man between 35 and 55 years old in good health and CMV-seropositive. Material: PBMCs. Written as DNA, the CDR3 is TGCGCCAGCAGCTTGGAACCAGGGACCTACGAGCAGTACTTC. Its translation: CASSLEPGTYEQYF.